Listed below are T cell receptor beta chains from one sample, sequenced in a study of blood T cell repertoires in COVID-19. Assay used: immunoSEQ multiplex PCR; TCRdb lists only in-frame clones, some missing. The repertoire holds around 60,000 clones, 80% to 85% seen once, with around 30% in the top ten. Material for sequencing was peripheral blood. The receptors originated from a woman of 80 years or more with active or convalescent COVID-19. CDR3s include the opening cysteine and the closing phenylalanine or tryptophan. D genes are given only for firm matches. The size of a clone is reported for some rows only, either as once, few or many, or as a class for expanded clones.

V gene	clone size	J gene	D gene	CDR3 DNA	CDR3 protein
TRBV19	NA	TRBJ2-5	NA	TGTGCCAGTAGCCAACAGGGAGGGTTGGGCGAGACCCAGTACTTC	CASSQQGGLGETQYF
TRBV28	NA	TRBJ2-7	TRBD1	TGTGCCATCGGGGACAGGGGTTTCGAGCAGTACTTC	CAIGDRGFEQYF
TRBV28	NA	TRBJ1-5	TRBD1	TGTGCCAGCAGTTCACCCGGGACAGGAGACCAGCCCCAGCATTTT	CASSSPGTGDQPQHF
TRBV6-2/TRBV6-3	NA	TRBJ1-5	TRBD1	TGTGCCAGCAGCACTACAGGGGGCGCGGGTCAGCCCCAGCATTTT	CASSTTGGAGQPQHF
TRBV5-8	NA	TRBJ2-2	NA	TGTGCCAGCACCGTACGTGAGTGGACCGGGGAGCTGTTTTTT	CASTVREWTGELFF
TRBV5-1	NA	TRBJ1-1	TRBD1	TGCGCCAGCAACACCGGGACAGGGAACACTGAAGCTTTCTTT	CASNTGTGNTEAFF
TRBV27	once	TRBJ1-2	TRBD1	TGTGCCAGCAGTCCAGGGACAGGCACAACCTATGGCTACACCTTC	CASSPGTGTTYGYTF
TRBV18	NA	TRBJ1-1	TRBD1	TGTGCCAGCTCATCCGACAGGGGGCTGGAAGCTTTCTTT	CASSSDRGLEAFF
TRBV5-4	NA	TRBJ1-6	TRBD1	TGTGCCAGCAGCATGGCCCAGGGGGCTTATTCACCCCTCCACTTT	CASSMAQGAYSPLHF
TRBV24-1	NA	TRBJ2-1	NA	TGTGCCACCAGTGATGATATTGTTAGCTCCTACAATGAGCAGTTCTTC	CATSDDIVSSYNEQFF
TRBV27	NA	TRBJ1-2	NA	TGTGCCAGCAGAACGAGCGTACGCTATGGCTACACCTTC	CASRTSVRYGYTF
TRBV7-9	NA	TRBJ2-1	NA	TGTGCCAGCAGCTCGAGCGAACTCAATGAGCAGTTCTTC	CASSSSELNEQFF
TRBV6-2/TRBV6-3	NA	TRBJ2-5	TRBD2	TGTGCCAGCAGTTACTCTAGCGGGGGGGTGAAGACCCAGTACTTC	CASSYSSGGVKTQYF
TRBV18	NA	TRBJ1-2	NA	TGTGCCAGCTCACCCGGAGGGGTTTATGGCTACACCTTC	CASSPGGVYGYTF
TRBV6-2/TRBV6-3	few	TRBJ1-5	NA	TGTGCCAGCAGTTACCTCAATCAGCCCCAGCATTTT	CASSYLNQPQHF
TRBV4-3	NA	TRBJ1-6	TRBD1	TGCGCCAGCAGCCAAGCATTTACAGGGGGGAATAATTCACCCCTCCACTTT	CASSQAFTGGNNSPLHF
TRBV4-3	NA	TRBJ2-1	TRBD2	TGCGCCAGCAGCCATCAACCGGGACTAGCGGGGGACAATGAGCAGTTCTTC	CASSHQPGLAGDNEQFF
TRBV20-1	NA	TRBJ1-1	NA	TGCAGTGCGCCTCGGGAGACTGAAGCTTTCTTT	CSAPRETEAFF
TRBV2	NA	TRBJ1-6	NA	TGTGCCAGCAGTGATCGTTCCAACCGGAATTCACCCCTCCACTTT	CASSDRSNRNSPLHF
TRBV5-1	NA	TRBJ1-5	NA	TGCGCCAGCAGCCACGACAAGGGGCAGCCCCAGCATTTT	CASSHDKGQPQHF
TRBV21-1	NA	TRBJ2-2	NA	TGTGCCAGCAGCGGATTTACAGGGGATACGAACACCGGGGAGCTGTTTTTT	CASSGFTGDTNTGELFF
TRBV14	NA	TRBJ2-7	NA	TGTGCCAGCAGCCCCGAACTAGGAAAGCCTCACTTC	CASSPELGKPHF
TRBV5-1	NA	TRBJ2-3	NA	TGCGCCAGCAGCTTGGGGACAAGCACAGATACGCAGTATTTT	CASSLGTSTDTQYF
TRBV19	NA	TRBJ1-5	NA	TGTGCCAGTAGCGCCCGAGGATATAGCAATCAGCCCCAGCATTTT	CASSARGYSNQPQHF
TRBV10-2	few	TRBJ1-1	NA	TGCGCCAGCAGTGAGTCTCGCACTGAAGCTTTCTTT	CASSESRTEAFF
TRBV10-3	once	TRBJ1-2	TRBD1	TGTGCCATCAGTGCCAGACAGGGCTATGGCTACACCTTC	CAISARQGYGYTF
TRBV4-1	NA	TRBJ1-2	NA	TGCGCCAGCAGCCAAGATGGAGGAGTCTATGGCTACACCTTC	CASSQDGGVYGYTF
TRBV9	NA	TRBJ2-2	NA	TGTGCCAGCAGCGTAGGTTTTCCAGGGGCCACCGGGGAGCTGTTTTTT	CASSVGFPGATGELFF
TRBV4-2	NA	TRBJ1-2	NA	TGTGCCAGCAGCCCAGCGGGGCATGACCTCGACTATGGCTACACCTTC	CASSPAGHDLDYGYTF
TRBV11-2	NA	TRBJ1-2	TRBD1	TGTGCCAGCAGCCCCGGACGACAGGGAGGTGGCTACACCTTC	CASSPGRQGGGYTF
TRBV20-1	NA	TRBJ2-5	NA	TGCAGTGCTAGACCCGGGGAGACCCAGTACTTC	CSARPGETQYF
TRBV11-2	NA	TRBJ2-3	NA	TGTGCCAGCAGCCTAGACAAGATGCGGCGCACAGATACGCAGTATTTT	CASSLDKMRRTDTQYF
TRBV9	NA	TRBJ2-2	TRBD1	TGTGCCAGCAGCGCTCCGGGACAGTGGCCCGGGGAGCTGTTTTTT	CASSAPGQWPGELFF
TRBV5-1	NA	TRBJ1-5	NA	TGCGCCAGCAGCTTGTCGGGACAAAGCAATCAGCCCCAGCATTTT	CASSLSGQSNQPQHF
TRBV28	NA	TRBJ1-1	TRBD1	TGTGCCAGCAACGGACAGGGTGATTTGAACACTGAAGCTTTCTTT	CASNGQGDLNTEAFF
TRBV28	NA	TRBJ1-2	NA	TGTGCCAGCACCCGGGGGGCCGGGGGCTATGTCGATGGCTACACCTTC	CASTRGAGGYVDGYTF
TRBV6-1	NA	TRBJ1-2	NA	TGTGCCAGCAGTGCAGCCAGGGTTTTGGTATCTGGCTACACCTTC	CASSAARVLVSGYTF
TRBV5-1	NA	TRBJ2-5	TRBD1	TGCGCCAGCAGCTCCGGGACAGGGGGCTACCAAGAGACCCAGTACTTC	CASSSGTGGYQETQYF
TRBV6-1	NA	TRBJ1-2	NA	TGTGCCAGCATTAGTATCGGTGGCTACACCTTC	CASISIGGYTF
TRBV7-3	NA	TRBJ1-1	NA	TGTGCCAGCAGCTTATTTGGTTCAGGGGCGAACACTGAAGCTTTCTTT	CASSLFGSGANTEAFF
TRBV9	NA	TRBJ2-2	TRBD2	TGTGCCAGCAGCCATCATACTAGCGGGGGGAACACCGGGGAGCTGTTTTTT	CASSHHTSGGNTGELFF
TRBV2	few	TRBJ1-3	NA	TGTGCCAGCAGTGAGACAGGCTCTGGAAACACCATATATTTT	CASSETGSGNTIYF
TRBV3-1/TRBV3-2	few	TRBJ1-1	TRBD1	TGTGCCAGCAGCCTACAGGGGGCTGAAGCTTTCTTT	CASSLQGAEAFF
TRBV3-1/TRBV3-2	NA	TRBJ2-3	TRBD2	TGTGCCAGCAGCCAAGCCGGACTAGCGGGCACAGATACGCAGTATTTT	CASSQAGLAGTDTQYF
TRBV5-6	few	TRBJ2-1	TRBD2	TGTGCCAGCAGCCTGACTAGCGGGTACAATGAGCAGTTCTTC	CASSLTSGYNEQFF
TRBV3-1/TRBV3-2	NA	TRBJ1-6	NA	TGTGCCAGCAGCCAAGTCGACGGGTTCGGATCACCCCTCCACTTT	CASSQVDGFGSPLHF
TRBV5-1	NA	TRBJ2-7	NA	TGCGCCAGCAGCTTGGCCGACAGAACCTACGAGCAGTACTTC	CASSLADRTYEQYF
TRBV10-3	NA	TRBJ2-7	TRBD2	TGTGCCATCGGCGGGGGACTTTCAATTGAGCAGTACTTC	CAIGGGLSIEQYF